This TCR beta chain was documented in a study of post-analysis software for immune sequencing data. As for the study in general: Multiple sclerosis in the patients followed relapsing-remitting, secondary progressive and progressive-relapsing courses.

Trimming took 10 bases from V and 0 from J; bases not matched to a gene: 8. Germline V gene data show CDR1 as ENHRY and CDR2 as SYGVKD. The CDR3 consists of 15 residues. Details on this clonotype: Its antigen remains unknown.

Findings and limits, study-wide: The normalized Chao1 diversity of multiple sclerosis patients was significantly lower than that of controls. Roughly five TRBV segments, including TRBV5-6, TRBV5-1 and TRBV20-1, were more frequent in patients than controls.

Libraries were made from TCR beta cDNA, and they carried unique molecular identifiers. Input of about 0.9 to 10 million T cells yielded about half a million cDNA molecules. TCRdb reprocessed the PCR reads with MiXCR, giving one entry per CDR3 protein. The sample has some 370,000 distinct CDR3 sequences, about a third seen once; the top ten hold about an eighth. The sample was blood. This chain links TRBV10-3 with TRBJ1-4; 7 bases fit TRBD1. The clonotype comes from a girl between 5 and 17 years old with multiple sclerosis. In DNA form, the CDR3 reads TGTGCCACCAGCTCGGGACAGTCAACTAATGAAAAACTGTTTTTT. Encoded protein: CATSSGQSTNEKLFF.